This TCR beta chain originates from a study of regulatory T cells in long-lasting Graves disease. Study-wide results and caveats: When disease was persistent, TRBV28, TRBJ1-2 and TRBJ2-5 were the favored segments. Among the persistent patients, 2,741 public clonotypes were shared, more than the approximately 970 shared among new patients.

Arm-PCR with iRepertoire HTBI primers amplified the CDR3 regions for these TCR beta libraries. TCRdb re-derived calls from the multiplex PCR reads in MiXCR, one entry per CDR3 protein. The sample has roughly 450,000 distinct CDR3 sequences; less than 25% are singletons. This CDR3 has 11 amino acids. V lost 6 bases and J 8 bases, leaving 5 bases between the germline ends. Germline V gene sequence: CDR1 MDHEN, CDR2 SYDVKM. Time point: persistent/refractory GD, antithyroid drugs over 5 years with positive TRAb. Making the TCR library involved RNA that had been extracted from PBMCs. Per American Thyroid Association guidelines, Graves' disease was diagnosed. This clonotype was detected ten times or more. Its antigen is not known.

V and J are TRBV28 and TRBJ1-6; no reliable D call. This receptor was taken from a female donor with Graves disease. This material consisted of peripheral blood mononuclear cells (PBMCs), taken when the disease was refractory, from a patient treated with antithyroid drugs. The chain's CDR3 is CASRLDSPLHF. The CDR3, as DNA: TGTGCCAGCAGACTCGATTCACCCCTCCACTTT.